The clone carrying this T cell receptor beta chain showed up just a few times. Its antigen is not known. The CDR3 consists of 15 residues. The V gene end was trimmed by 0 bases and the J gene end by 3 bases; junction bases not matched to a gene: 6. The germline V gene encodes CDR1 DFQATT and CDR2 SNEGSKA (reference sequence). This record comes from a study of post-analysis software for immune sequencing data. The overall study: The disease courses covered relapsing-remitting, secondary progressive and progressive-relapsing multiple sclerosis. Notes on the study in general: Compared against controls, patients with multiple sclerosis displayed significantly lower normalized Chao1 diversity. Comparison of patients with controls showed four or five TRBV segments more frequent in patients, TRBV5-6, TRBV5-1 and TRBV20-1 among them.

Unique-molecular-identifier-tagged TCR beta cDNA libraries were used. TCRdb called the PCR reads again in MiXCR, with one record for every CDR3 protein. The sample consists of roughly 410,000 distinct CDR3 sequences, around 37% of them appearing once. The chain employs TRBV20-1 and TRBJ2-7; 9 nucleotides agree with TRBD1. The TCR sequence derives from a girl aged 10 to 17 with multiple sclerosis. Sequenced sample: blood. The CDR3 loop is CSARDWGQGLYEQYF. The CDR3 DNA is TGCAGTGCTAGAGATTGGGGACAGGGACTCTACGAGCAGTACTTC.